Described below is a single T cell receptor (beta chain) sequence and its context. At one of its ends the junction is not consistent with the germline gene, which may arise from a read error. This record comes from a study of blood T cell repertoires in COVID-19. Study background: The cDNA or gDNA used as material had been derived from T cells, B-cell-depleted T cells, or PBMCs.

Profiling relied on immunoSEQ multiplex PCR, and the TCRdb table lists in-frame clones only, not all of them. The sample comprises about 160,000 clones, 84% of which are singletons, and 2.2% rests with the top ten. The source of this sequence is a man between 65 and 79 years old with acute or convalescent COVID-19. Sample: peripheral blood.

Here the CDR3 reads CASSGDNGKLFF. The CDR3 DNA reads as TGTGCCAGCAGCGGGGACAATGGAAAACTGTTTTTT. The chain uses TRBV2 and TRBJ1-4, with a possible D match to TRBD1 (6 bases). This CDR3 region has 12 residues. Looked up from germline, CDR1 is SNHLY and CDR2 is FYNNEI.